This T cell receptor (beta chain) came from a study of patients and donors after allogeneic stem cell transplantation. From germline, CDR1 is SNHLY and CDR2 FYNNEI. After removal of 1 base from V and 5 bases from J, the junction contained 7 bases not matched to a gene. The CDR3 covers 15 residues. From the RT-PCR reads, TCRdb called clonotypes with MiXCR, one entry per CDR3 protein. The sample has 150,000 to 250,000 distinct CDR3 sequences, more than 35% seen once; the top ten hold 33%. The specimen sequenced was blood, either unsorted or a sorted T cell fraction (not recorded which). The sequence came from a human donor who was either an allogeneic HSCT recipient or a stem cell or donor lymphocyte infusion donor (not recorded which). It is not recorded whose cells these are; they may come from a transplant donor. The chain uses TRBV2 and TRBJ2-7; 8 bases are a match to TRBD2. The CDR3 protein is CASSEGGSGRNEQYF. The DNA of the CDR3 is TGTGCCAGCAGTGAAGGTGGGAGCGGGAGAAACGAGCAGTACTTC. The full variable domain, with the rest looked up from reference TRBV2 and TRBJ2-7, is EPEVTQTPSHQVTQMGQEVILRCVPISNHLYFYWYRQILGQKVEFLVSFYNNEISEKSEIFDDQFSVERPDGSNFTLKIRSTKLEDSAMYFCASSEGGSGRNEQYFGPGTRLTVT.